This T cell receptor beta chain originates from a study of cytomegalovirus exposure and HLA in healthy donors. Study results and caveats: For most TCR sequences rarity was the rule, although some public TCRs occurred in many donors. The authors listed approximately 160 TCR beta chains as cytomegalovirus-associated.

Regarding this clone: Its antigen is not identified.

The V end was cut by 5 bases, the J end by 1 base, with 14 bases between. There are 15 residues in the CDR3. Germline V gene lookup returns CDR1 SEHNR and CDR2 FQNEAQ (reference sequence). Data came from immunoSEQ multiplex PCR; TCRdb stores just in-frame clones and leaves some out. Here the sample spans 99,000 or so clones, more than 85% being singletons. The receptor was isolated from a woman under 30 in good health and CMV-seropositive. Sequencing was carried out using PBMCs. The rearrangement joins TRBV7-9 to TRBJ1-1; tentatively, D is TRBD1 (5 bases). Here the CDR3 DNA reads TGTGCCAGCAGCCCCCGACAGTACCCGAACACTGAAGCTTTCTTT. This encodes CASSPRQYPNTEAFF.